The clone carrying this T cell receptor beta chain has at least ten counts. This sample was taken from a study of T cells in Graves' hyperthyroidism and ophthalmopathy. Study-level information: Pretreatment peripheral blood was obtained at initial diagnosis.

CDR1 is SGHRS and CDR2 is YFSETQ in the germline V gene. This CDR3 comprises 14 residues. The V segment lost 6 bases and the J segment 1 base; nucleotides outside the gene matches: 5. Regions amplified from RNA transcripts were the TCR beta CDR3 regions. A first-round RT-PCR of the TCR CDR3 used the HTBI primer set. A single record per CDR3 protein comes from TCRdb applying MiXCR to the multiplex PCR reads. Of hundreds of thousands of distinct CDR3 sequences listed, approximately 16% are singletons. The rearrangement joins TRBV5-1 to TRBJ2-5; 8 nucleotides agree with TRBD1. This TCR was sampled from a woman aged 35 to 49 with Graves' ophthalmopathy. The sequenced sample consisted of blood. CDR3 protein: CASNPTGVQETQYF. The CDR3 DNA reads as TGCGCCAGCAACCCGACAGGGGTCCAAGAGACCCAGTACTTC.